The rows below give T cell receptor beta chains drawn from one sample of a study of cytomegalovirus exposure and HLA in healthy donors. Some clones are missing from TCRdb's copy, which holds only in-frame ones; the method was immunoSEQ multiplex PCR. The sample lists some 170,000 clones; about 9% were seen once. Sequenced: PBMCs. The receptors were gathered from a woman in her 30s in good health and CMV-seropositive. The CDR3 runs from the conserved cysteine through the conserved F or W. A clone size is listed for some rows: how often the clone was seen (once, few, many), or a class if it is expanded.

v_call: TRBV7-9
clone_size: NA
j_call: TRBJ1-2
cdr3_aa: CASSRQGASYGYTF

v_call: TRBV19
clone_size: few
j_call: TRBJ2-7
cdr3_aa: CASSSPGRNPYEQYF

v_call: TRBV6-1
clone_size: few
j_call: TRBJ1-4
cdr3_aa: CASSEAGSATNEKLFF

v_call: TRBV14
clone_size: few
j_call: TRBJ2-3
cdr3_aa: CASSQVTSDTQYF

v_call: TRBV5-1
clone_size: few
j_call: TRBJ1-1
cdr3_aa: CASSQGTVNTEAFF

v_call: TRBV5-1
clone_size: many
j_call: TRBJ2-7
cdr3_aa: CASSPSSGRIAEQYF

v_call: TRBV6-5
clone_size: few
j_call: TRBJ2-1
cdr3_aa: CASSLAGEQFF

v_call: TRBV7-9
clone_size: few
j_call: TRBJ2-7
cdr3_aa: CASTGLAGYEQYF

v_call: TRBV6-1
clone_size: NA
j_call: TRBJ2-2
cdr3_aa: CASRPGQGDPGELFF

v_call: TRBV27
clone_size: NA
j_call: TRBJ2-1
cdr3_aa: CASSLSLAGDNEQFF

v_call: TRBV11-1
clone_size: few
j_call: TRBJ2-3
cdr3_aa: CASSFVPGQGTDTQYF

v_call: TRBV4-1
clone_size: few
j_call: TRBJ1-1
cdr3_aa: CASSQEPLRGTEAFF

v_call: TRBV9
clone_size: NA
j_call: TRBJ2-3
cdr3_aa: CASRAETDTQYF

v_call: TRBV9
clone_size: few
j_call: TRBJ2-7
cdr3_aa: CASSVGGAVYEQYF

v_call: TRBV6-1
clone_size: few
j_call: TRBJ1-2
cdr3_aa: CASRVGDTLSYGYTF

v_call: TRBV27
clone_size: few
j_call: TRBJ2-3
cdr3_aa: CASSLTGRPRGTQYF

v_call: TRBV5-4
clone_size: NA
j_call: TRBJ2-5
cdr3_aa: CASSGPGQGIKTQYF

v_call: TRBV6-1
clone_size: few
j_call: TRBJ2-7
cdr3_aa: CASSAGTGALEQYF

v_call: TRBV7-2
clone_size: few
j_call: TRBJ2-5
cdr3_aa: CASSTPRVVLGETQYF

v_call: TRBV6-1
clone_size: few
j_call: TRBJ2-7
cdr3_aa: CASSKTGFSYEQYF

v_call: TRBV15
clone_size: few
j_call: TRBJ2-7
cdr3_aa: CATSRGGISYEKYF

v_call: TRBV4-1
clone_size: NA
j_call: TRBJ2-5
cdr3_aa: CASSQESASGRETQYF

v_call: TRBV7-8
clone_size: NA
j_call: TRBJ2-7
cdr3_aa: CASSRAQTSGGTYEQYF

v_call: TRBV6-1
clone_size: few
j_call: TRBJ1-1
cdr3_aa: CASSPTALNTEAFF

v_call: TRBV13
clone_size: NA
j_call: TRBJ2-5
cdr3_aa: CASSPPGLHSETQYF

v_call: TRBV6-6
clone_size: NA
j_call: TRBJ1-1
cdr3_aa: CASSRKQGPMNTEAFF

v_call: TRBV9
clone_size: few
j_call: TRBJ2-3
cdr3_aa: CASSPRTDTQYF

v_call: TRBV2
clone_size: few
j_call: TRBJ2-4
cdr3_aa: CASSQGTGRTKNIQYF

v_call: TRBV6-5
clone_size: few
j_call: TRBJ1-5
cdr3_aa: CASSYARGNQPQHF

v_call: TRBV12-5
clone_size: few
j_call: TRBJ1-2
cdr3_aa: CASGLVQGAYGYTF

v_call: TRBV7-9
clone_size: many
j_call: TRBJ2-7
cdr3_aa: CASSPPDRFYEQYF

v_call: TRBV11-2
clone_size: few
j_call: TRBJ1-2
cdr3_aa: CASSPTGVWGEGYTF

v_call: TRBV9
clone_size: NA
j_call: TRBJ1-4
cdr3_aa: CASSVVRAGYEKLFF

v_call: TRBV6-5
clone_size: few
j_call: TRBJ1-1
cdr3_aa: CASSYSGQQNTEAFF

v_call: TRBV10-1
clone_size: NA
j_call: TRBJ2-7
cdr3_aa: CASSESHGGYELYF

v_call: TRBV5-1
clone_size: NA
j_call: TRBJ2-2
cdr3_aa: CASKTSGNTGELFF

v_call: TRBV5-1
clone_size: few
j_call: TRBJ1-1
cdr3_aa: CASSVTGMNTEAFF

v_call: TRBV9
clone_size: NA
j_call: TRBJ2-7
cdr3_aa: CASSAGVRGRVYEQYF

v_call: TRBV19
clone_size: once
j_call: TRBJ2-5
cdr3_aa: CASSIRGSQETQYF

v_call: TRBV9
clone_size: NA
j_call: TRBJ2-3
cdr3_aa: CASSVAPGGGTDTQYF

v_call: TRBV12-2
clone_size: few
j_call: TRBJ2-7
cdr3_aa: CASRPTGQHEPRYF

v_call: TRBV7-3
clone_size: NA
j_call: TRBJ2-6
cdr3_aa: CASSLLAGTVQSGANVLTF

v_call: TRBV29-1
clone_size: few
j_call: TRBJ2-1
cdr3_aa: CSVEGGGSVYNEQFF

v_call: TRBV9
clone_size: NA
j_call: TRBJ2-3
cdr3_aa: CASSPYTDTQYF

v_call: TRBV11-2
clone_size: NA
j_call: TRBJ2-3
cdr3_aa: CASGRDRLTDTQYF

v_call: TRBV29-1
clone_size: NA
j_call: TRBJ1-2
cdr3_aa: CSAGTGGGYTF

v_call: TRBV6-5
clone_size: few
j_call: TRBJ1-1
cdr3_aa: CASRMGLETEAFF

v_call: TRBV4-1
clone_size: NA
j_call: TRBJ1-2
cdr3_aa: CASSQESRVWNGYTF

v_call: TRBV29-1
clone_size: NA
j_call: TRBJ1-1
cdr3_aa: CSSAQGRDTEAFF

v_call: TRBV5-4
clone_size: few
j_call: TRBJ2-3
cdr3_aa: CASSLAGTASTDTQYF

v_call: TRBV5-6
clone_size: few
j_call: TRBJ2-5
cdr3_aa: CASSFWLGQGARETQYF

v_call: TRBV2
clone_size: NA
j_call: TRBJ1-1
cdr3_aa: CASSPRARTGNMNTEAFF

v_call: TRBV19
clone_size: NA
j_call: TRBJ2-7
cdr3_aa: CASSPSGSAYEQYF